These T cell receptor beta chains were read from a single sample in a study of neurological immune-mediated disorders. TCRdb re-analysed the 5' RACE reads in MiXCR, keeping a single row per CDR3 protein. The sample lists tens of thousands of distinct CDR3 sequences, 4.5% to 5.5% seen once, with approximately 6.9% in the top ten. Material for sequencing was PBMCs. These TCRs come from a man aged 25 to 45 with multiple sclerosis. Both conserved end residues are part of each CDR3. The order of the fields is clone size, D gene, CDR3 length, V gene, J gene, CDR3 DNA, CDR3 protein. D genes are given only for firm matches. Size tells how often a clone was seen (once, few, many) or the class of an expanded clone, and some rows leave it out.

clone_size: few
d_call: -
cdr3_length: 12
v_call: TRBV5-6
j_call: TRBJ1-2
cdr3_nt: TGTGCCAGCAGCCGCAGGGTGGATGGCTACACCTTC
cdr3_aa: CASSRRVDGYTF

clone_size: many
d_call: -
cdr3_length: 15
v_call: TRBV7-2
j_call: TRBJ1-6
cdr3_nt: TGTGCCAGCAGCTTAGCGGGGACCTATAATTCACCCCTCCACTTT
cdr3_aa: CASSLAGTYNSPLHF

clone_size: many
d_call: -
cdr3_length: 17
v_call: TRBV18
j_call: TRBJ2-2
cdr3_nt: TGTGCCAGCTCACCACCGATCGGACAGAGTAACACCGGGGAGCTGTTTTTT
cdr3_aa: CASSPPIGQSNTGELFF

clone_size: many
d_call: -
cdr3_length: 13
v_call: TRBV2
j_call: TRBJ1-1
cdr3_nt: TGTGCCACACAGCGAATGGGGCAACCTGAAGCTTTCTTT
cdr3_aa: CATQRMGQPEAFF

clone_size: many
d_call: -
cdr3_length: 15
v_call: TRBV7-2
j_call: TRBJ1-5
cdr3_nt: TGTGCCAGCAGCGTCAGGCCTTATAGCAATCAGCCCCAGCATTTT
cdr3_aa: CASSVRPYSNQPQHF

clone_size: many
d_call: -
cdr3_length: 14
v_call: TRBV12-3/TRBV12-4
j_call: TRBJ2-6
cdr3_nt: TGTGCCAGCAGGCAGGGTTCTGGGGCCAACGTCCTGACTTTC
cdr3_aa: CASRQGSGANVLTF

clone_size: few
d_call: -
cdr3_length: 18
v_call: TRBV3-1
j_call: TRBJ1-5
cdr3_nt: TGTGCCAGCAGCCAAGAAAGGGGACCTGGAGGTGGCAATCAGCCCCAGCATTTT
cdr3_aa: CASSQERGPGGGNQPQHF

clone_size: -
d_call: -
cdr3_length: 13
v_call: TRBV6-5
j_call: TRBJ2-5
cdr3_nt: TGTGCCAGCAGTTACGGGCTAGGAGAGACCCAGTACTTC
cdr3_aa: CASSYGLGETQYF

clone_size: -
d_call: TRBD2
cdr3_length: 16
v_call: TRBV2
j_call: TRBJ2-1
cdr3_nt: TGTGCCAGCAGTCGCGGGTTGGGGGGGAACAACAATGAGCAGTTCTTC
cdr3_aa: CASSRGLGGNNNEQFF

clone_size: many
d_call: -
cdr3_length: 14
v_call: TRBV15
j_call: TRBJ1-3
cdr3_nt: TGTGCCACTAAGGGCCGGGACGCCGGAAACACCATATATTTT
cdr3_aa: CATKGRDAGNTIYF

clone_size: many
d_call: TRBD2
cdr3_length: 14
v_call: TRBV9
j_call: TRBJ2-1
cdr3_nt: TGTGCCAGCAGCGCGACTAGCGGGGGCAATGAGCAGTTCTTC
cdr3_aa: CASSATSGGNEQFF

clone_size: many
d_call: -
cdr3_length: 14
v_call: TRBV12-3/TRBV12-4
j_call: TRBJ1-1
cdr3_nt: TGTGCCAGCAGTCCGGGACATATGAACACTGAAGCTTTCTTT
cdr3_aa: CASSPGHMNTEAFF

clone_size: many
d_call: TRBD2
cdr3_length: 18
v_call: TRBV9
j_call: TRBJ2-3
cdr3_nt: TGTGCCAGCAGCGTAGTGGGGTTGGCGGGAGTTAGCACAGATACGCAGTATTTT
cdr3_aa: CASSVVGLAGVSTDTQYF

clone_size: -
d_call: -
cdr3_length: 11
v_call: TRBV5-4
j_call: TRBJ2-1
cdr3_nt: TGTGCCAGCAGTCAGGAGGGGGGCCAGTTCTTC
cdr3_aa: CASSQEGGQFF

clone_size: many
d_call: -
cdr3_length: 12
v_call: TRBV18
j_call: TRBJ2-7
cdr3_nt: TGTGCCAGCTCACCTTCCCCCTACGAGCAGTACTTC
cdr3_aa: CASSPSPYEQYF

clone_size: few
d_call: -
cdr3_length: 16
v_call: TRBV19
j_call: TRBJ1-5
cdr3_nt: TGTGCCAGTAGTATGAACCAGGGGCTTTTTGGTCAGCCCCAGCATTTT
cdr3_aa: CASSMNQGLFGQPQHF

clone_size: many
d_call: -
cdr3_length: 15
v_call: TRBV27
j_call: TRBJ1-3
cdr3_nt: TGTGCCAGCAGTTCCTTCGGGGGGGGAGGAAACACCATATATTTT
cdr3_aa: CASSSFGGGGNTIYF

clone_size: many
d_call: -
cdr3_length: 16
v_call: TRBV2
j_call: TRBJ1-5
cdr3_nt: TGTGCCAGCTCAGCCGGGGCACTAAGTGGCAATCAGCCCCAGCATTTT
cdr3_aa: CASSAGALSGNQPQHF

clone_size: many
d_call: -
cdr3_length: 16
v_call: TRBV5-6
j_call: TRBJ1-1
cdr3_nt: TGTGCCAGCAGCCCCTGGGGACGGGCCATGAACACTGAAGCTTTCTTT
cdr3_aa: CASSPWGRAMNTEAFF

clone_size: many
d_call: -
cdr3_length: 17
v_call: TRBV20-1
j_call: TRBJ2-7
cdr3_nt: TGCAGTGCTAGAGATCTCCTACGGCGGTTCGACTCCTACGAGCAGTACTTC
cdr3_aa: CSARDLLRRFDSYEQYF

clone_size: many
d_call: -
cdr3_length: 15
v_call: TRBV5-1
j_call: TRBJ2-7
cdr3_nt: TGCGCCAGCAGCGGTGGGTCCTGGGGATCCTACGAGCAGTACTTC
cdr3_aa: CASSGGSWGSYEQYF

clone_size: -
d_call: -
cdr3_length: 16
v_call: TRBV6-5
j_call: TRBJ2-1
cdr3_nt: TGTGCCAGCAGACGCGAACAGGGTTTTCGTTACAATGAGCAGTTCTTC
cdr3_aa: CASRREQGFRYNEQFF

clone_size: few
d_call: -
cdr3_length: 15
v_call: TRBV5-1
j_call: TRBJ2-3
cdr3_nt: TGCGCCAGCAGCCGTGCCGGTACAAGCACAGATACGCAGTATTTT
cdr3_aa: CASSRAGTSTDTQYF

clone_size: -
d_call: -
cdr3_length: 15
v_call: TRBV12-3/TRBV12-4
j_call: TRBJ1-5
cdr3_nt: TGTGCCAGCAGTTTAGAGGCAGAGCTTAATCAGCCCCAGAATTTT
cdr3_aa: CASSLEAELNQPQNF

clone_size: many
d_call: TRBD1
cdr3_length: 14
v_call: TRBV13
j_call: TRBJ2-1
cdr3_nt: TGTGCCAGCAGCGACCGGACAGGGGGCAGTGAGCAGTTCTTC
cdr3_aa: CASSDRTGGSEQFF

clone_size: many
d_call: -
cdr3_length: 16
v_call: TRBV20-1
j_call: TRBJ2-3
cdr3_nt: TGCAGTGCTAGGTCATACAGGGTCAATACCACAGATACGCAGTATTTT
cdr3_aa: CSARSYRVNTTDTQYF

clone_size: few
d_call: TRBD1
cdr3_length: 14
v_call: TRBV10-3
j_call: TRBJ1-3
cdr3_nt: TGTGCCACCACAGGGGTTAGCTCTGGAAACACCATATATTTT
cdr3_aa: CATTGVSSGNTIYF

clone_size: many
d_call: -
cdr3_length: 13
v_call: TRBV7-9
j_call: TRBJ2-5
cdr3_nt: TGTGCCAGCAGCTTGGGTCGGCAAGAGACCCAGTACTTC
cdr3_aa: CASSLGRQETQYF

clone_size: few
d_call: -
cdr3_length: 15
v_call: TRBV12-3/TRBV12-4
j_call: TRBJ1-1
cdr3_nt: TGTGCCAGCAGTACAGGGAATGGGGCTAACACTGAAGCTTTCTTT
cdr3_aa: CASSTGNGANTEAFF